This TCR beta chain was identified during a study of cytomegalovirus exposure and HLA in healthy donors. Study results and caveats: The authors later found TCR association rates varying by HLA locus, with DRB1 most and HLA-C fewest.

A multiplex PCR was run with 60 Vbeta primers and 13 Jbeta primers. Only in-frame clones appear in the TCRdb table, and some are missing; sequencing was by immunoSEQ multiplex PCR. The sample contains roughly 150,000 clones, roughly three quarters of which appear only once. V was cut by 10 bases and J by 6 bases, with 15 bases left in between. CDR3 size: 13 residues. Looked up from germline, CDR1 is SEHNR and CDR2 is FQNEAQ (reference sequence). Remarks on this clone: Its antigen is as yet unknown.

This receptor was obtained from a male donor in good health and CMV-seronegative. The V call is TRBV7-9, the J call TRBJ2-2, with D perhaps matching TRBD2 (6 bases). The sequenced material came from PBMCs. CDR3 sequence: CAILVRESGELFF. Here the CDR3 DNA reads TGTGCCATCCTCGTGCGGGAATCCGGGGAGCTGTTTTTT.